Described below is a single TCR beta chain sequence and its context. Its antigen is undetermined. The PCR made use of 60 Vbeta and 13 Jbeta primers. Authors' processing steps: Later work found around 85 million unique TCR beta chains, with approximately 12 million shared. The method was immunoSEQ multiplex PCR; TCRdb's version includes in-frame clones alone and lacks a portion of them. The V and J calls and clone size come from that table; D and trimming were worked out from the DNA. Of under 200,000 clones in the sample, roughly 77% were seen once. The germline CDR1 and CDR2 sequences are SGHNT and YYREEE (reference sequence). The CDR3 is made up of 11 amino acids. Trimming shortened V by 0 bases and J by 8 bases, and 4 bases separated the two germline ends. This specimen comes from a study of cytomegalovirus exposure and HLA in healthy donors. Overall study findings and caveats: A missense variant in DCLRE1C was later tied to TCR beta V- and J-gene trimming.

Sequenced input: PBMCs. The TCR was taken from a woman in her forties in good health and CMV-seropositive. The chain employs TRBV5-4 and TRBJ2-3; D is unresolved. For the CDR3, the DNA is TGTGCCAGCAGCTTGGCCAGTACGCAGTATTTT. Protein: CASSLASTQYF. Variable domain in full (rest from reference TRBV5-4 and TRBJ2-3): ETGVTQSPTHLIKTRGQQVTLRCSSQSGHNTVSWYQQALGQGPQFIFQYYREEENGRGNFPPRFSGLQFPNYSSELNVNALELDDSALYLCASSLASTQYFGPGTRLTVL.